This T cell receptor beta chain comes out of a study of blood T cell repertoires in COVID-19. Study overall: The United States, Italy and Spain were the sources of the acute and convalescent COVID-19 samples. Sources were T cells, B-cell-depleted T cells, or PBMCs; the material itself was cDNA or gDNA.

How the authors handled the data: Researchers report that nucleated cell counts were estimated from reference gene primer amplification. Assay used: immunoSEQ multiplex PCR; TCRdb lists only in-frame clones, some missing. V, J and clone size derive from that table, while D and trimming were established from the DNA sequence. The data show over 130,000 clones, 65% to 90% seen once. In regard to this clone: At the DNA level, this CDR3 is encoded by other sequences in the same sample as well.

The germline V and J ends were trimmed by 2 bases and 2 bases, with 10 bases remaining between them. CDR1 SGHRS and CDR2 YFSETQ come from the germline V gene. The CDR3 extends over 14 amino acids. Sequencing used peripheral blood. The TCR was taken from a man in his 70s with acute or convalescent COVID-19. The chain links TRBV5-1 to TRBJ2-5; a possible D gene is TRBD1 (6 bases). The CDR3 nucleotides read TGCGCCAGCAGCTTAGCCCAGGGGCAAGAGACCCAGTACTTC. Amino acid sequence: CASSLAQGQETQYF.